These 6 T cell receptor beta chains originate from one sample sequenced in a study of blood T cell repertoires in COVID-19. Here immunoSEQ multiplex PCR was the method, and the copy in TCRdb shows in-frame clones only, minus some. The data contain roughly 300,000 clones, 80% to 90% of them singletons. The sample taken for sequencing was peripheral blood. These receptors were obtained from a woman aged 50 to 65 who had recovered from COVID-19.

The CDR3 DNA reads as TGTGCCAGCAGCCAAACCCCCGGGACTAGCGAGAACACCGGGGAGCTGTTTTTT. Translated: CASSQTPGTSENTGELFF. The chain is built from TRBV7-3 and TRBJ2-2; 10 positions agree with TRBD2. Germline assignment: CDR1 SGHTA and CDR2 FQGTGA. Germline trimming cut 5 bases from V and 1 base from J; bases unmatched to any gene: 10. This CDR3 has 18 residues.

This rearrangement joins TRBV21-1 to TRBJ1-2; the table's D call of TRBD1 was not tested on the DNA. TRBV21-1 is deemed a pseudogene. The CDR3 runs to 22 residues. The CDR3 spells CASSYSLDIPAMVNLRVYGYTF. In DNA form, the CDR3 reads TGTGCCAGCAGCTACAGTTTGGACATCCCGGCTATGGTCAACCTGAGAGTCTATGGCTACACCTTC.

The chain links TRBV18 to TRBJ1-4; D perhaps matches TRBD1 (6 bases). Looked up from germline, CDR1 is KGHSH and CDR2 is LQKENI. The CDR3 is 17 residues long. V lost 1 base, J lost 8 bases, and 20 bases lay in between. The CDR3 region has the DNA TGTGCCAGCTCACCACTGCCCCCAACAGGGATTGGCGAAAAACTGTTTTTT. Its protein is CASSPLPPTGIGEKLFF.

The rearrangement joins TRBV28 to TRBJ1-2, with D perhaps matching TRBD1 (5 bases). Trimming removed 7 bases at V and 1 base at J, with 10 bases between. Germline lookup yields CDR1 MDHEN and CDR2 SYDVKM. The length of the CDR3 is 13 residues. CDR3: CASKDQGNYGYTF. CDR3 in DNA: TGTGCCAGCAAAGATCAGGGTAACTATGGCTACACCTTC.

Regarding this clone: In the same sample, other DNA sequences code for this CDR3. The rearrangement joins TRBV12-3 or TRBV12-4 to TRBJ1-3; D is uncertain. Trimming removed 3 bases from V and 4 bases from J, with 4 bases in between. This CDR3 contains 12 residues. As DNA, the CDR3 is TGTGCCAGCAGTTTTTCGGGAAACACCATATATTTT. Translated: CASSFSGNTIYF.

This chain uses TRBV7-2 with TRBJ2-5; 7 nucleotides agree with TRBD2. Germline CDR1 is SGHTA and CDR2 is FQGNSA. The CDR3 length is 14 residues. Germline trimming cut 3 bases from V and 5 bases from J; bases unmatched to any gene: 6. In DNA form, the CDR3 reads TGTGCCAGCAGCTTCACGGGGGGAGGGGAGACCCAGTACTTC. Amino acids: CASSFTGGGETQYF.